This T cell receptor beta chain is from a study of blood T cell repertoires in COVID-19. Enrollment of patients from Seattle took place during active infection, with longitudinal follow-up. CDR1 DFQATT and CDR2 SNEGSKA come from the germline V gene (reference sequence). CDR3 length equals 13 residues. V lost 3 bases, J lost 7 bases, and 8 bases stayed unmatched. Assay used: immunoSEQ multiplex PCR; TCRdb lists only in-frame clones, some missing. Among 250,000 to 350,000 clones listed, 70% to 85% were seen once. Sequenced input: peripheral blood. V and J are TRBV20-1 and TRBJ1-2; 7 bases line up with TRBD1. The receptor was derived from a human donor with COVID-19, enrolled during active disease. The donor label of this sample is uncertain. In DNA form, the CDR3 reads TGCAGTGCTAGTGAAGGGGGCGTTGGTGGCTACACCTTC. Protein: CSASEGGVGGYTF.